The clone carrying this T cell receptor beta chain was recorded once. Germline CDR1 is MNHEY and CDR2 is SVGAGI. Trimming pared 6 bases from V and 0 bases from J, leaving 14 bases between. The CDR3 totals 15 residues. The data were obtained in a study of blood T cell repertoires in COVID-19. Study at large: Samples taken during acute and convalescent COVID-19 were collected in the United States, Italy and Spain. T cells, B-cell-depleted T cells, or PBMCs provided the cDNA or gDNA that served as material.

In the original processing: Researchers report that nucleated cell counts were estimated from reference gene primer amplification. Data came from immunoSEQ multiplex PCR; TCRdb stores just in-frame clones and leaves some out. Clonal size and the V and J genes are those of that table, whereas D and trimming came from the DNA. The data contain more than 120,000 clones, about nine tenths of them seen just once; the ten biggest clones take up over 0.75%. Sequencing was carried out using peripheral blood. The receptor was isolated from a woman in her forties or fifties with acute or convalescent COVID-19. The rearrangement uses TRBV6-5 and TRBJ1-2, with a weak D call TRBD1 (5 bases). CDR3 bases: TGTGCCAGCAGGCGAGGGGAGGGGTCTAACTATGGCTACACCTTC. Translating gives CASRRGEGSNYGYTF.